Below, one T cell receptor beta chain is given with its context. The germline CDR1 and CDR2 sequences are SGHVS and FQNEAQ. There are 17 residues in the CDR3. The germline V and J ends were trimmed by 4 bases and 2 bases, with 18 bases remaining between them. Sequencing used immunoSEQ multiplex PCR; TCRdb keeps in-frame clones, though not all of them. Of some 120,000 clones listed, more than 75% are singletons. The data were obtained in a study of blood T cell repertoires in COVID-19. This TCR came from a woman aged 45-65 years who had recovered from COVID-19. The rearrangement uses TRBV7-8 and TRBJ1-5; D gene ambiguous. The sequencing sample was made of peripheral blood. The CDR3 nucleotides are TGTGCCAGCAGCTCAACCCGACTGTTGAAGGGCAATCAGCCCCAGCATTTT. It yields the protein CASSSTRLLKGNQPQHF.